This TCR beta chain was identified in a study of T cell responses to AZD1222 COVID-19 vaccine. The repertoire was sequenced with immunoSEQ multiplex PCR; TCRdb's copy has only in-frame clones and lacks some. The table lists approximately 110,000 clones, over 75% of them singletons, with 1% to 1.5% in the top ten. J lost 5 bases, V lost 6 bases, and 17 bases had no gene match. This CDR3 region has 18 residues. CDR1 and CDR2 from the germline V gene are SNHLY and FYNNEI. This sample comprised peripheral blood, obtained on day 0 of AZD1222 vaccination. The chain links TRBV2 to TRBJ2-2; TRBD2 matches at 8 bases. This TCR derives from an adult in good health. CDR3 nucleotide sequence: TGTGCCAGCAGAAGTGGGAAACCTCGGGGGGGCCTTACCGGGGAGCTGTTTTTT. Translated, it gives CASRSGKPRGGLTGELFF.